These 16 T cell receptor beta chains were all obtained from the same sample, sequenced in a study of memory CD4+ T cells and cytomegalovirus serostatus. Single viable CD3+CD4+CD8-CD45RO+ cells were sorted as the memory CD4+ T cells. Generated by immunoSEQ multiplex PCR, the TCRdb table keeps only in-frame clones and is missing some. The sample yields fewer than 40,000 clones, around 80% seen once. Sequencing was performed on memory CD4+ T cells from blood. Every receptor here comes from an adult in good health and CMV-seropositive.

For this clone: The same CDR3 is also encoded by other DNA sequences in this sample. The rearrangement links TRBV4-2 to TRBJ2-7; D unresolved. Germline lookup yields CDR1 LGHNA and CDR2 YNFKEQ. Trimming took off 0 bases at V and 1 base at J, with 7 bases between the two ends. The CDR3 has 14 amino acids. CDR3 loop: CASSQDRTSYEQYF. In DNA form, the CDR3 reads TGTGCCAGCAGCCAAGATAGGACGTCCTACGAGCAGTACTTC.

The CDR3 nucleotides are TGTGCCAGCTCGGGAAGGGAGGGTAGAGAGACCCAGTACTTC. Translation: CASSGREGRETQYF. The rearrangement links TRBV7-8 to TRBJ2-5; 7 bases are a match to TRBD2. This CDR3 region has 14 residues. Germline V gene sequence: CDR1 SGHVS, CDR2 FQNEAQ. The junction had 10 bases not matched to a gene; V was cut back by 8 bases and J by 4 bases.

This clone has only one observation. The J gene is TRBJ2-5, the V gene TRBV18; D call uncertain. V lost 2 bases and J lost 2, with 3 bases in between. CDR1 is KGHSH, CDR2 LQKENI, per germline. CDR3 length equals 12 residues. The CDR3 here is CASSPNQETQYF. CDR3 coding DNA: TGTGCCAGCTCACCAAATCAAGAGACCCAGTACTTC.

This chain connects TRBV19 to TRBJ1-5, with 10 bases fitting TRBD1. This CDR3 comprises 14 residues. After removal of 4 bases from V and 5 bases from J, the junction contained 2 bases not matched to a gene. Looked up from germline, CDR1 is LNHDA and CDR2 is SQIVND (reference sequence). The CDR3 loop reads CASSKTGGYQPQHF. The CDR3 bases are TGTGCCAGTAGTAAGACAGGGGGCTATCAGCCCCAGCATTTT.

The chain joins TRBV10-3 to TRBJ2-7; TRBD1 matches 9 bases. Germline assignment: CDR1 ENHRY and CDR2 SYGVKD. The junction had 7 bases not matched to a gene; V was cut back by 11 bases and J by 2 bases. CDR3 length: 13 amino acids. DNA for the CDR3: TGTGCCTCCGGCCGGGACAGGGCCTACGAGCAGTACTTC. Amino acid sequence: CASGRDRAYEQYF.

V gene TRBV7-8 combines with J gene TRBJ2-1; 7 positions match TRBD2. From germline, CDR1 is SGHVS and CDR2 FQNEAQ. The CDR3 consists of 13 residues. Unmatched junction bases numbered 7, after V lost 6 bases and J lost 8 bases. This CDR3 reads CASRLALIYEQFF. The CDR3 DNA is TGTGCCAGCAGACTAGCGCTTATCTATGAGCAGTTCTTC.

V is TRBV6-1 and J is TRBJ2-1, with unresolved D. Germline CDR1 and CDR2: MNHNS and SASEGT. This CDR3 spans 12 amino acids. V lost 5 bases and J 8 bases, leaving 10 bases between the germline ends. CDR3 coding DNA: TGTGCCAGCAGTCGGCCCTGGGATGAGCAGTTCTTC. Residues: CASSRPWDEQFF.

This clone was observed a few times. This CDR3 reads CSIAGGPKQFF. In DNA form, the CDR3 reads TGCAGCATAGCGGGAGGACCGAAGCAGTTCTTC. This sequence joins TRBV29-1 and TRBJ2-1, with 10 bases identical to TRBD2. In germline, CDR1 is SQVTM, CDR2 ANQGSEA. The ends lost 8 bases at V and 11 bases at J; junction bases unmatched: 6. The CDR3 totals 11 residues.

J is TRBJ2-1 and V is TRBV28; D is uncertain. CDR1 is MDHEN, CDR2 SYDVKM, per germline. CDR3 length: 15 residues. Between the trimmed V and J ends, which lost 4 bases and 6 bases, there was a span of 16 bases. CDR3 sequence reads: CASSSPSFWPNEQFF. In DNA form, the CDR3 reads TGTGCCAGCAGTTCCCCCTCTTTTTGGCCCAATGAGCAGTTCTTC.

This chain links TRBV2 with TRBJ2-6, with 9 positions matching TRBD1. This CDR3 spans 17 amino acids. J lost 4 bases, V lost 5 bases, and 9 bases had no gene match. Germline loops: CDR1 SNHLY, CDR2 FYNNEI. CDR3 in amino acids: CASSFGTGTRGANVLTF. CDR3 nucleotide sequence: TGTGCCAGCAGTTTCGGGACAGGGACGCGGGGGGCCAACGTCCTGACTTTC.

This clone was detected only once. The V and J genes are TRBV9 and TRBJ2-5, with D perhaps assigned TRBD1 or TRBD2 (5 bases each). V lost 0 bases and J lost 5, with 8 bases in between. Germline V gene data show CDR1 as SGDLS and CDR2 as YYNGEE. The CDR3 length is 13 residues. For the CDR3, the DNA is TGTGCCAGCAGCGTAGGAGGGGATGAGACCCAGTACTTC. It encodes CASSVGGDETQYF. Full variable domain (missing parts from reference TRBV9 and TRBJ2-5): DSGVTQTPKHLITATGQRVTLRCSPRSGDLSVYWYQQSLDQGLQFLIQYYNGEERAKGNILERFSAQQFPDLHSELNLSSLELGDSALYFCASSVGGDETQYFGPGTRLLVL.

CDR3 DNA sequence: TGTGCCAGCTTCTTAGCAGGGACGAACACTGAAGCTTTCTTT. Translating gives CASFLAGTNTEAFF. The chain employs TRBV28 and TRBJ1-1; TRBD1 might be the D (5 bases). CDR1 MDHEN and CDR2 SYDVKM come from the germline V gene. The CDR3 runs to 14 residues. Between the trimmed V and J ends, which lost 8 bases and 1 base, there was a span of 14 bases.

The chain recombines TRBV18 with TRBJ2-2; D gene ambiguous. Germline V gene lookup returns CDR1 KGHSH and CDR2 LQKENI. Trimming removed 0 bases from V and 3 bases from J, with 11 bases in between. CDR3 length: 16 residues. The CDR3 loop reads CASSPPGWLDTGELFF. In DNA, the CDR3 is TGTGCCAGCTCACCACCGGGGTGGCTCGACACCGGGGAGCTGTTTTTT.

The V and J genes are TRBV7-2 and TRBJ2-7; 8 bases map to TRBD1. The germline V gene encodes CDR1 SGHTA and CDR2 FQGNSA. V was pared by 5 bases and J by 7 bases, with 10 bases of the junction left unmatched. This CDR3 has 14 amino acids. The CDR3 bases are TGTGCCAGCAGCGCATGGACAGGGTCGGAGGAGCAGTACTTC. This encodes CASSAWTGSEEQYF.

CDR3 loop: CASSQVQAKETQYF. CDR3 DNA: TGTGCCAGCAGCCAAGTACAGGCGAAAGAGACCCAGTACTTC. The chain employs TRBV4-2 and TRBJ2-5; D may be TRBD1 (5 bases). The CDR3 covers 14 residues. The germline CDR1 and CDR2 sequences are LGHNA and YNFKEQ. The germline V and J ends were trimmed by 1 base and 3 bases, with 9 bases remaining between them.

This clone has more than one count but fewer than ten. The chain is built from TRBV2 and TRBJ2-3, with D uncertain. CDR1 and CDR2 from the germline V gene are SNHLY and FYNNEI. CDR3 length: 14 amino acids. V was shortened by 8 bases and J by 6 bases, with 18 bases between the two germline ends. The CDR3 loop reads CASGLGGTLDTQYF. CDR3 bases: TGTGCCAGCGGTCTGGGCGGTACTTTGGATACGCAGTATTTT.